This is a list of T cell receptor beta chains from one sample in a study of cytomegalovirus exposure and HLA in healthy donors. Sequenced by immunoSEQ multiplex PCR; TCRdb stores in-frame clones only, minus some. This sample has around 120,000 clones; approximately 70% occur once, and the top ten carry around 9.9%. The sequencing sample was made of PBMCs. These receptors were collected from a man aged 35 to 55 in good health and CMV-seropositive. Both conserved end residues are part of each CDR3. A D gene is named only where the DNA matches it firmly. Expanded clones are given a class, and other clones once, few, many or no size at all.

d_gene	v_gene	abundance	j_gene	CDR3aa	CDR3nt
TRBD1	TRBV7-3	.	TRBJ2-1	CASSLKGTGVYGNEQFF	TGTGCCAGCAGCTTAAAAGGGACAGGGGTTTATGGCAATGAGCAGTTCTTC
.	TRBV9	.	TRBJ2-1	CASSGGLTEQFF	TGTGCCAGCAGCGGCGGCCTGACGGAGCAGTTCTTC
TRBD2	TRBV27	.	TRBJ2-1	CASKGLAATYNEQFF	TGTGCCAGCAAGGGACTAGCGGCTACCTACAATGAGCAGTTCTTC
.	TRBV7-2	.	TRBJ2-3	CASSLMTRTDGADTQYF	TGTGCCAGCAGCTTAATGACTAGGACGGACGGGGCAGATACGCAGTATTTT
.	TRBV2	.	TRBJ1-2	CASSPEGVGYGYTF	TGTGCCAGCTCACCTGAAGGGGTCGGTTATGGCTACACCTTC
TRBD1	TRBV27	.	TRBJ2-7	CASSSLDRDEQYF	TGTGCCAGCAGTTCCCTGGACAGGGACGAGCAGTACTTC
TRBD2	TRBV27	.	TRBJ2-1	CASKTSGGLYNEQFF	TGTGCCAGCAAGACTAGCGGGGGTCTCTACAATGAGCAGTTCTTC
.	TRBV7-9	.	TRBJ1-2	CASSRREVVDYGYTF	TGTGCCAGCAGCCGCCGTGAGGTCGTTGACTATGGCTACACCTTC
TRBD1	TRBV6-5	many	TRBJ1-2	CASSSLTGGFNYGYTF	TGTGCCAGCAGTTCCCTGACAGGGGGCTTTAACTATGGCTACACCTTC
TRBD1	TRBV7-8	.	TRBJ1-2	CASSLSIRTGGYGYTF	TGTGCCAGCAGCTTATCAATCCGGACAGGGGGATATGGCTACACCTTC
.	TRBV9	.	TRBJ1-1	CASSAAPLQGDDTEAFF	TGTGCCAGCAGCGCAGCCCCATTACAGGGAGATGACACTGAAGCTTTCTTT
.	TRBV29-1	.	TRBJ2-3	CSVLLPTSGDTQYF	TGCAGCGTTCTACTCCCAACGAGTGGAGATACGCAGTATTTT
TRBD2	TRBV7-8	.	TRBJ2-1	CASTLSVAGEQSHEQFF	TGTGCCAGCACCCTGTCGGTAGCGGGGGAGCAAAGCCATGAGCAGTTCTTC
.	TRBV5-1	.	TRBJ1-3	CASAEEPLSGNTIYF	TGCGCCAGCGCTGAGGAGCCCCTCTCTGGAAACACCATATATTTT
.	TRBV4-3	.	TRBJ1-4	CASSQGPDSGYEKLFF	TGCGCCAGCAGCCAAGGGCCGGACAGTGGCTATGAAAAACTGTTTTTT
.	TRBV7-9	few	TRBJ1-1	CASSPREGRNTEAFF	TGTGCCAGCAGCCCCCGGGAAGGGAGGAACACTGAAGCTTTCTTT
TRBD1	TRBV27	.	TRBJ2-1	CASSLRGTGVNEQFF	TGTGCCAGCAGTTTGAGAGGGACAGGGGTCAATGAGCAGTTCTTC
TRBD2	TRBV6-5	.	TRBJ2-7	CASSYERDSSYEQYF	TGTGCCAGCAGTTACGAGCGGGATAGCTCCTACGAGCAGTACTTC
.	TRBV7-9	.	TRBJ2-1	CASSGLVSGNEQFF	TGTGCCAGCAGCGGCCTTGTGTCGGGCAATGAGCAGTTCTTC
TRBD2	TRBV7-2	.	TRBJ2-1	CASSLTSGNHNEQFF	TGTGCCAGCAGCTTAACTAGCGGTAACCACAATGAGCAGTTCTTC
TRBD1	TRBV4-3	.	TRBJ2-1	CASSQARTGTYNEQFF	TGCGCCAGCAGCCAAGCCCGGACAGGGACCTACAATGAGCAGTTCTTC
TRBD1	TRBV10-3	.	TRBJ2-5	CAISLTGAETQYF	TGTGCCATCAGTCTTACAGGGGCAGAGACCCAGTACTTC
TRBD2	TRBV5-4	.	TRBJ2-3	CASSPRTSGRTGTQYF	TGTGCCAGCAGCCCCCGGACTAGCGGGAGGACGGGTACGCAGTATTTT
.	TRBV30	.	TRBJ2-2	CAWRSPGNYYTGELFF	TGTGCCTGGAGGTCCCCAGGAAATTATTACACCGGGGAGCTGTTTTTT
.	TRBV2	.	TRBJ2-7	CASSGQALREQYF	TGTGCCAGCAGTGGACAGGCTCTCCGGGAGCAGTACTTC
TRBD2	TRBV7-9	.	TRBJ2-2	CASSAGGGELFF	TGTGCCAGCAGCGCGGGGGGCGGGGAGCTGTTTTTT
TRBD1	TRBV4-1	.	TRBJ1-2	CASSQSGTGYGYTF	TGCGCCAGCAGCCAGTCCGGGACAGGGTACGGCTACACCTTC
.	TRBV5-6	.	TRBJ2-6	CASKKTRAHSGANVLTF	TGTGCCAGCAAGAAAACGAGGGCCCACTCTGGGGCCAACGTCCTGACTTTC
.	TRBV6-1	few	TRBJ1-4	CASSRVPNEKLFF	TGTGCCAGCAGCCGGGTCCCTAATGAAAAACTGTTTTTT
TRBD1	TRBV6-4	few	TRBJ2-3	CASSDSTQGADTQYF	TGTGCCAGCAGTGACTCGACTCAGGGGGCGGATACGCAGTATTTT
TRBD2	TRBV5-1	once	TRBJ2-1	CASSVGLAATYNEQFF	TGCGCCAGCAGCGTCGGACTAGCGGCCACCTACAATGAGCAGTTCTTC
TRBD2	TRBV9	.	TRBJ2-5	CASSPRTSLETQYF	TGTGCCAGCAGCCCTAGGACTAGCCTTGAGACCCAGTACTTC
TRBD2	TRBV7-3	.	TRBJ2-2	CASSRAGANTGELFF	TGTGCCAGCAGCCGAGCGGGAGCTAACACCGGGGAGCTGTTTTTT
TRBD1	TRBV30	.	TRBJ1-2	CAWSILTGKYGYTF	TGTGCCTGGAGTATATTGACAGGGAAGTATGGCTACACCTTC
.	TRBV19	once	TRBJ1-1	CASSIREEVEAFF	TGTGCCAGTAGTATCCGGGAGGAGGTTGAAGCTTTCTTT
TRBD1	TRBV29-1	.	TRBJ1-2	CSVETIGTGYGYTF	TGCAGCGTTGAAACGATAGGGACAGGTTATGGCTACACCTTC
.	TRBV7-9	.	TRBJ2-5	CASSPTDETQYF	TGTGCCAGCAGCCCGACAGACGAGACCCAGTACTTC
.	TRBV10-2	.	TRBJ2-1	CASSITSGEQFF	TGCGCCAGCTCCATTACCTCCGGGGAGCAGTTCTTC
TRBD1	TRBV5-6	.	TRBJ2-1	CASSSTGGTNYNEQFF	TGTGCCAGCAGCTCCACAGGGGGGACAAACTACAATGAGCAGTTCTTC
TRBD1	TRBV4-1	.	TRBJ1-3	CASSQDPGTGYGNTIYF	TGCGCCAGCAGCCAAGACCCCGGGACAGGGTATGGAAACACCATATATTTT
TRBD1	TRBV19	.	TRBJ1-2	CASSIPPRTGTNYGYTF	TGTGCCAGTAGTATCCCCCCTCGGACAGGGACTAACTATGGCTACACCTTC
TRBD1	TRBV2	.	TRBJ1-6	CASRAVGQGTSPLHF	TGTGCCAGCAGGGCCGTGGGACAGGGAACTTCACCCCTCCACTTT
.	TRBV14	few	TRBJ2-5	CASSQRRLETQYF	TGTGCCAGCAGCCAGCGTCGCTTAGAGACCCAGTACTTC
TRBD1	TRBV9	few	TRBJ1-1	CASSDPQGVGTEAFF	TGTGCCAGCAGCGACCCTCAGGGGGTGGGCACTGAAGCTTTCTTT
TRBD2	TRBV5-4	.	TRBJ2-7	CASSLKFLAGEDEQYF	TGTGCCAGCAGCTTGAAATTCCTAGCGGGAGAGGACGAGCAGTACTTC
.	TRBV27	once	TRBJ1-2	CASSLRQGYGYTF	TGTGCCAGCAGTTTGCGGCAGGGATATGGCTACACCTTC
.	TRBV5-4	.	TRBJ1-2	CASSLAPAKYGYTF	TGTGCCAGCAGCTTGGCCCCAGCGAAATATGGCTACACCTTC
.	TRBV30	.	TRBJ1-2	CAWSVGRGYTF	TGTGCCTGGAGTGTTGGGAGGGGCTACACCTTC
TRBD1	TRBV6-6	once	TRBJ1-2	CASSPPGQGADYGYTF	TGTGCCAGCAGCCCCCCGGGACAGGGGGCGGACTATGGCTACACCTTC
.	TRBV9	.	TRBJ2-2	CASSSKGTSNTGELFF	TGTGCCAGCAGCTCCAAGGGGACATCGAACACCGGGGAGCTGTTTTTT
.	TRBV5-1	.	TRBJ2-3	CASSSGDSSTDTQYF	TGCGCCAGCAGCTCGGGGGACAGTAGCACAGATACGCAGTATTTT
TRBD1	TRBV7-2	.	TRBJ1-5	CASTQGGNQPQHF	TGTGCCAGCACCCAGGGGGGCAATCAGCCCCAGCATTTT
.	TRBV6-1	.	TRBJ2-2	CASSEGSSRLGELFF	TGTGCCAGCAGTGAAGGATCTAGTAGACTCGGGGAGCTGTTTTTT
.	TRBV7-8	.	TRBJ1-2	CASSLGSGDGYTF	TGTGCCAGCAGCTTAGGCTCAGGGGATGGCTACACCTTC
TRBD2	TRBV19	.	TRBJ2-3	CASTGLADPTDTQYF	TGTGCCAGTACTGGCCTAGCGGACCCCACAGATACGCAGTATTTT
TRBD2	TRBV5-1	.	TRBJ2-1	CASSLAGTYNEQFF	TGCGCCAGCAGTTTAGCGGGAACCTACAATGAGCAGTTCTTC
.	TRBV7-8	.	TRBJ1-1	CASSSIMNTEAFF	TGTGCCAGCAGCTCAATCATGAACACTGAAGCTTTCTTT
.	TRBV7-2	.	TRBJ1-1	CASSLLRGDKYGTEAFF	TGTGCCAGCAGCTTACTCAGGGGCGATAAGTACGGCACTGAAGCTTTCTTT
TRBD2	TRBV7-9	.	TRBJ2-1	CASRSSGQINEQFF	TGTGCCAGCAGGAGTAGCGGGCAGATAAATGAGCAGTTCTTC
.	TRBV6-5	.	TRBJ1-1	CASSYSRREGTEAFF	TGTGCCAGCAGTTACTCTCGGAGGGAGGGCACTGAAGCTTTCTTT